This T cell receptor beta chain is from a study of T cell clonality in common variable immunodeficiency. This clone was seen ten or more times. Its specificity is not known. The missing CDR3 end, 3 residues past where the read stops, is filled in from the germline J gene. Profiled with immunoSEQ multiplex PCR; TCRdb holds only in-frame clones, not every one. Found here are approximately 52,000 clones, no singletons; the ten largest cover nearly 3.5%. Study observations and caveats: The cause of increased CVID clonality remains unclear without subpopulation sequencing. Fewer deletions and N-nucleotide insertions were reportedly seen in common variable immunodeficiency TCR beta sequences.

The CDR3 consists of 12 residues. The V end was cut by 1 base, the J end by 3 bases, with 3 bases between. From germline, CDR1 is PRHDT and CDR2 FYEKMQ (reference sequence). The chain recombines TRBV13 with TRBJ2-5; D unclear. Material for sequencing was peripheral blood mononuclear cells. This receptor was identified in a person between 18 and 75 years old in good health. The CDR3 is CASSLAEETQYF. The sequenced CDR3 bases are TGTGCCAGCAGCTTAGCGGAAGAGACC.